This entry lists 6 T cell receptor beta chains sequenced from one sample in a study of shared clonotypes between healthy human individuals. Sequencing was performed with immunoSEQ multiplex PCR; in TCRdb, only in-frame clones are kept and a portion is missing. The sample consists of fewer than 600,000 clones, more than 75% of them appearing once. The sequenced sample consisted of PBMCs. The source is a woman between 40 and 55 years old in good health. Some clones in this sample may be carry-over from other donors' samples.

This chain uses TRBV28 with TRBJ2-7, with 7 positions matching TRBD1. J lost 2 bases, V lost 5 bases, and 6 bases had no gene match. The CDR3 totals 14 residues. Germline CDR1 MDHEN, CDR2 SYDVKM. The CDR3 is CASSPRDRTYEQYF. The DNA for the CDR3 is TGTGCCAGCAGTCCCCGGGACAGAACCTACGAGCAGTACTTC. Full variable domain (outside the CDR3, taken from reference TRBV28 and TRBJ2-7): DVKVTQSSRYLVKRTGEKVFLECVQDMDHENMFWYRQDPGLGLRLIYFSYDVKMKEKGDIPEGYSVSREKKERFSLILESASTNQTSMYLCASSPRDRTYEQYFGPGTRLTVT.

V gene TRBV19 combines with J gene TRBJ2-7; 7 nucleotides agree with TRBD1. The V and J ends lost 5 bases and 8 bases, in that order; junction bases with no gene match: 12. CDR1 is LNHDA, CDR2 SQIVND, per germline (reference sequence). This CDR3 is 14 amino acids long. CDR3 protein: CASSPQGVTSQQYF. In DNA, the CDR3 is TGTGCCAGTAGTCCCCAGGGGGTCACTAGTCAGCAGTACTTC. The full variable domain, rest sourced from reference TRBV19 and TRBJ2-7, is DGGITQSPKYLFRKEGQNVTLSCEQNLNHDAMYWYRQDPGQGLRLIYYSQIVNDFQKGDIAEGYSVSREKKESFPLTVTSAQKNPTAFYLCASSPQGVTSQQYFGPGTRLTVT.

This clone was counted a single time. This chain uses TRBV28 with TRBJ1-2; D gene ambiguous. The V and J ends lost 7 bases and 1 base respectively, with 13 bases between them. The germline gives CDR1 MDHEN, CDR2 SYDVKM. The CDR3 length is 14 residues. This CDR3 is CASTPPGHNYGYTF. In DNA, the CDR3 is TGTGCCAGCACCCCTCCTGGTCATAACTATGGCTACACCTTC.

CDR3: CASSRETAPYNEKLFF. For the CDR3, the DNA is TGTGCCAGCAGCAGAGAGACGGCACCGTACAATGAAAAACTGTTTTTT. The V gene is TRBV21-1, the J gene TRBJ1-4. TRBV21-1 is a recognized pseudogene. This CDR3 is 16 amino acids long.

V gene TRBV27 combines with J gene TRBJ2-2; 16 positions agree with TRBD2. The CDR3 loop spans 17 amino acids. J gave up 6 bases and V 3 bases, and 4 bases lay outside the gene matches. Germline CDR1 MNHEY, CDR2 SMNVEV (reference sequence). CDR3: CASSFPGLAGGAGELFF. In DNA form, the CDR3 reads TGTGCCAGCAGTTTCCCGGGACTAGCGGGAGGGGCCGGGGAGCTGTTTTTT.

The J gene is TRBJ1-1, the V gene TRBV11-2, with 9 bases fitting TRBD1. The CDR3 is 15 amino acids. CDR1 SGHAT and CDR2 FQNNGV come from the germline V gene. V was pared by 1 base and J by 4 bases, with 4 bases of the junction left unmatched. CDR3 bases: TGTGCCAGCAGCTTAGGGACAGGGGCACCCACTGAAGCTTTCTTT. Amino acid sequence: CASSLGTGAPTEAFF.